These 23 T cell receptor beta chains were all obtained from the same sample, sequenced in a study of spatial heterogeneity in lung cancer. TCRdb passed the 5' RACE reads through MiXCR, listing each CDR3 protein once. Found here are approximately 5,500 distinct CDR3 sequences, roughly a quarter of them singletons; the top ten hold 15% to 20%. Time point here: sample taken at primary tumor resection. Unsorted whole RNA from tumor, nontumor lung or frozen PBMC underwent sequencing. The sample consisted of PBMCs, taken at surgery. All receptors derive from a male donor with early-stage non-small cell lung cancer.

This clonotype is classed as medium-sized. CDR3 region: CASSLTSFGTDTQYF. CDR3 nucleotide sequence: TGCGCCAGCAGCCTCACTAGTTTCGGCACAGATACGCAGTATTTT. This rearrangement joins TRBV4-1 to TRBJ2-3; maybe TRBD2 (5 bases). The CDR3 runs 15 residues. Germline-derived CDR1 and CDR2 are MGHRA and YSYEKL. V was clipped by 4 bases and J by 1 base, with 12 bases between them.

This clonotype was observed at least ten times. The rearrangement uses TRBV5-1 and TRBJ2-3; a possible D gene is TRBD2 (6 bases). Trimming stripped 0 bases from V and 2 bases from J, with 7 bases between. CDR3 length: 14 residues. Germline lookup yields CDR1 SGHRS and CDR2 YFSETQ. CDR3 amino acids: CASSLGEDTDTQYF. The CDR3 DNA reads TGCGCCAGCAGCTTGGGGGAGGACACAGATACGCAGTATTTT.

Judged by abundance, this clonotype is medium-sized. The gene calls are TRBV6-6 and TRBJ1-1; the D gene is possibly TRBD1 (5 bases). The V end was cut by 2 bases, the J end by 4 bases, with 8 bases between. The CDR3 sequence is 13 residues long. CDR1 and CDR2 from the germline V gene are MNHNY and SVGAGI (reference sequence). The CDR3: CASSYLGGTEAFF. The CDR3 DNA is TGTGCCAGCAGTTACCTCGGGGGCACTGAAGCTTTCTTT.

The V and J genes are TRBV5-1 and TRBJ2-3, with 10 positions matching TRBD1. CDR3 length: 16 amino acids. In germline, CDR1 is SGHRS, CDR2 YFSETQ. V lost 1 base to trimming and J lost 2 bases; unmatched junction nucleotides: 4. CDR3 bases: TGCGCCAGCAGCTTGAGGGGACAGGGGCACACAGATACGCAGTATTTT. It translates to CASSLRGQGHTDTQYF.

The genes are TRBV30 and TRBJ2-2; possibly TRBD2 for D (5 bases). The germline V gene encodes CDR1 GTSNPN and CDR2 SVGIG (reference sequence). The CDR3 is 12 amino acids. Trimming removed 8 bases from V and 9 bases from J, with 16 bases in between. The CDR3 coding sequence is TGTGCCGCCCATCGGGGTTCCAGGGAGCTGTTTTTT. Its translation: CAAHRGSRELFF. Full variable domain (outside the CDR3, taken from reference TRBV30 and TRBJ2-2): SQTIHQWPATLVQPVGSPLSLECTVEGTSNPNLYWYRQAAGRGLQLLFYSVGIGQISSEVPQNLSASRPQDRQFILSSKKLLLSDSGFYLCAAHRGSRELFFGEGSRLTVL.

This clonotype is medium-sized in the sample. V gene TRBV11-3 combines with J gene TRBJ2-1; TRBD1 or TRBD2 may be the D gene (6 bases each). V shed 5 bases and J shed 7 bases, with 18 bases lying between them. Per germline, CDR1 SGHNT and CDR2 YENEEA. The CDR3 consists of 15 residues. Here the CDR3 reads CASSQWGAGENEQFF. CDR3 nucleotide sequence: TGTGCCAGCAGCCAGTGGGGGGCCGGGGAGAATGAGCAGTTCTTC.

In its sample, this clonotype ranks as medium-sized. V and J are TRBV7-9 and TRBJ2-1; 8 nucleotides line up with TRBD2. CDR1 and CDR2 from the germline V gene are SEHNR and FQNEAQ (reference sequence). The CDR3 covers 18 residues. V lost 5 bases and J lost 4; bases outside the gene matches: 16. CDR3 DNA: TGTGCCAGCAGCCGCCGGGGAACGGGAGGGCCCTTTTACAATGAGCAGTTCTTC. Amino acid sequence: CASSRRGTGGPFYNEQFF.

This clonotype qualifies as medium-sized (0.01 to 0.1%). CDR3 residues: CASSPPFGVETQYF. The CDR3 DNA reads TGTGCCAGCTCACCGCCCTTCGGGGTAGAGACCCAGTACTTC. The V and J genes are TRBV18 and TRBJ2-5; possible D gene TRBD2, 5 bases. This CDR3 has 14 amino acids. V was pared by 3 bases and J by 4 bases, with 12 bases between. Germline V gene data show CDR1 as KGHSH and CDR2 as LQKENI.

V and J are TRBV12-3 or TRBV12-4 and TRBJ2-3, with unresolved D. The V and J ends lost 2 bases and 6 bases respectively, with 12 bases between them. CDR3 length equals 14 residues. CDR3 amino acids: CASSLNLLGDTQYF. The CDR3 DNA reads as TGTGCCAGCAGTTTAAACCTTCTGGGGGATACGCAGTATTTT.

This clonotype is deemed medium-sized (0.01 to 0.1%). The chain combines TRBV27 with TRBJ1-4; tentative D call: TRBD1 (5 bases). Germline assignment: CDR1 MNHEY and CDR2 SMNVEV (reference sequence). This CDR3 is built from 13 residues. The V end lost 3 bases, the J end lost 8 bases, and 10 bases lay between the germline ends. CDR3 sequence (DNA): TGTGCCAGCAGTTTTGGGGCATACGAAAAACTGTTTTTT. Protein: CASSFGAYEKLFF.

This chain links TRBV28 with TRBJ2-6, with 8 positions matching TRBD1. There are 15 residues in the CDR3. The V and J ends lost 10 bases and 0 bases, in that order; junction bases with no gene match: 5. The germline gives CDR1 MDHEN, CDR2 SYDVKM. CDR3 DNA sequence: TGTGCCACCGACAGGGGTTACTCTGGGGCCAACGTCCTGACTTTC. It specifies CATDRGYSGANVLTF.

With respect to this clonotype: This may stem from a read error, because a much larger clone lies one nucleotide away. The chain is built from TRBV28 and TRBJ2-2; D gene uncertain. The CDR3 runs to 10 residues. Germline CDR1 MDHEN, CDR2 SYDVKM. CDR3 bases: TGTGTCACCAAAACCGGGGAGCTGTTTTTT. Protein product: CVTKTGELFF. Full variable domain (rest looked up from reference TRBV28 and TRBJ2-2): DVKVTQSSRYLVKRTGEKVFLECVQDMDHENMFWYRQDPGLGLRLIYFSYDVKMKEKGDIPEGYSVSREKKERFSLILESASTNQTSMYLCVTKTGELFFGEGSRLTVL.

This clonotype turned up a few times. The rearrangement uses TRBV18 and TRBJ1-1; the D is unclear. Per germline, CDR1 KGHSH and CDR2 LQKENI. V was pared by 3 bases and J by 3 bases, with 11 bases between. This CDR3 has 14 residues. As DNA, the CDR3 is TGTGCCAGCTCACCTTCCGTTCCGGACACTGAAGCTTTCTTT. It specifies CASSPSVPDTEAFF.

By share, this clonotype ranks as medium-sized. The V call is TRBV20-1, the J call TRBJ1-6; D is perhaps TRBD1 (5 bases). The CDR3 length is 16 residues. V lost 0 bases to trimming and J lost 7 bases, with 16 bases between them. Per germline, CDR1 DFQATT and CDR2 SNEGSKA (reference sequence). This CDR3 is CSARDTAPGDNSPLHF. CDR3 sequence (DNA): TGCAGTGCTAGAGATACAGCCCCCGGGGACAATTCACCCCTCCACTTT.

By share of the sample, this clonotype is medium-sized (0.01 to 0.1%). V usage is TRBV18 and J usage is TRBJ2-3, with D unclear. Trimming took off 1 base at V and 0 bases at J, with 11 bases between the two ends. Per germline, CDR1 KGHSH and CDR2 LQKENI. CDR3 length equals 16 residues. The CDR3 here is CASSPRVTSSTDTQYF. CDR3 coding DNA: TGTGCCAGCTCACCACGTGTTACTTCTAGCACAGATACGCAGTATTTT.

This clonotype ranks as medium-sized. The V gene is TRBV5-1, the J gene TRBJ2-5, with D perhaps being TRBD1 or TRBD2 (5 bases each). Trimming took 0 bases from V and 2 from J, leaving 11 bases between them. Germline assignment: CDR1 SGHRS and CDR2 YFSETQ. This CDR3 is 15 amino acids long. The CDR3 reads CASSLGGVKQETQYF. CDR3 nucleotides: TGCGCCAGCAGCTTGGGAGGGGTGAAACAAGAGACCCAGTACTTC.

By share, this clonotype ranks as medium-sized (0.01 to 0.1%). The CDR3 DNA sequence: TGTGCCAGTAGTGCCGGCCTAGCGGGGGTCTATGAGCAGTTCTTC. It specifies CASSAGLAGVYEQFF. The genes are TRBV19 and TRBJ2-1; TRBD2 agrees at 10 bases. The CDR3 is 15 amino acids. CDR1 and CDR2 from the germline V gene are LNHDA and SQIVND (reference sequence). V was clipped by 5 bases and J by 8 bases; unmatched bases: 9.

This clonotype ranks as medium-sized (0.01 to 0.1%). The CDR3 reads CASSPGTENEQFF. Here the CDR3 DNA reads TGTGCCAGCAGCCCCGGGACAGAGAATGAGCAGTTCTTC. V and J are TRBV28 and TRBJ2-1; 7 bases line up with TRBD1. This CDR3 has 13 residues. Trimming at V came to 6 bases and at J to 7 bases, leaving 6 bases not matched to a gene. In germline, CDR1 is MDHEN, CDR2 SYDVKM.

Written as DNA, the CDR3 is TGTGCCAGCATCCGACTTGGCTCCTACGAGCAGTACTTC. This gives the protein CASIRLGSYEQYF. The rearrangement joins TRBV27 to TRBJ2-7; D remains ambiguous. The CDR3 runs to 13 residues. V was clipped by 7 bases and J by 0 bases, with 10 bases between them. The germline V gene encodes CDR1 MNHEY and CDR2 SMNVEV (reference sequence).

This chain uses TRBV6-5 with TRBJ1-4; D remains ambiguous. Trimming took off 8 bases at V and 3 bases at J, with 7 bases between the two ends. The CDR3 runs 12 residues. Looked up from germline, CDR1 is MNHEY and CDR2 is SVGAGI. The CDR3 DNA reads TGTGCCAGCCTTGGATCTAATGAAAAACTGTTTTTT. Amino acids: CASLGSNEKLFF.

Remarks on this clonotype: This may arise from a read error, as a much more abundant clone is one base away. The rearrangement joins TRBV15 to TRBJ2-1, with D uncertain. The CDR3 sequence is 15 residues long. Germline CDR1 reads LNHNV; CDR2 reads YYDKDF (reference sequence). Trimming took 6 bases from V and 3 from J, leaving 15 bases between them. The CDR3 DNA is TGTGCCACCAGTGCATGGGAACCCGACTACAATGAGCAGTTCTTC. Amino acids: CATSAWEPDYNEQFF.

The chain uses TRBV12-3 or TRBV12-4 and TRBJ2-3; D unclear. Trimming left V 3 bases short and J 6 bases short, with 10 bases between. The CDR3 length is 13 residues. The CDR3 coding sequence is TGTGCCAGCAGTTTGGTGAATGAGGATACGCAGTATTTT. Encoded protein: CASSLVNEDTQYF.

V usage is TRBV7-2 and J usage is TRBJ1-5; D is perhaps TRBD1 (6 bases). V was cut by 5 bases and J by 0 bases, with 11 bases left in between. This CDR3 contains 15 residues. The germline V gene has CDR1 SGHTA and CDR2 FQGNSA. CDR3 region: CASSTGQFSNQPQHF. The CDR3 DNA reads TGTGCCAGCAGCACAGGACAGTTTAGCAATCAGCCCCAGCATTTT.